What follows is one TCR beta chain and its context. This sample is part of a study of T cell changes during pregnancy in multiple sclerosis. V lost 3 bases to trimming and J lost 5 bases, with 11 bases between them. This CDR3 is built from 14 residues. Germline CDR1 reads SGDLS; CDR2 reads YYNGEE. TCRdb's copy holds only in-frame clones and misses some; the assay was immunoSEQ multiplex PCR. The table shows fewer than 55,000 clones, with roughly 90% occurring only once. The chain has TRBV9 and TRBJ2-2; TRBD2 might be the D (6 bases). The sequencing used peripheral blood, collected in the second trimester of pregnancy. The receptor's source is a female donor in good health, enrolled as a control in a pregnancy study. The CDR3 DNA follows: TGTGCCAGCAGCGGAGCGCGGGGTACCGGGGAGCTGTTTTTT. Translating gives CASSGARGTGELFF. The whole variable domain, remainder taken from reference TRBV9 and TRBJ2-2, is DSGVTQTPKHLITATGQRVTLRCSPRSGDLSVYWYQQSLDQGLQFLIQYYNGEERAKGNILERFSAQQFPDLHSELNLSSLELGDSALYFCASSGARGTGELFFGEGSRLTVL.